These 16 T cell receptor beta chains were sequenced from one sample in a study of OX40 agonist ivuxolimab in advanced cancers. TCRdb's copy holds only in-frame clones and misses some; the assay was immunoSEQ multiplex PCR. The sample records tens of thousands of clones, approximately 80% being singletons. Here the sequenced sample was CD4+ or CD8+ T cells sorted from blood, taken in a trial of the OX40 agonist ivuxolimab. The receptor source for this set is an adult with an advanced solid tumor such as melanoma, head and neck, liver or kidney cancer.

In its sample, this clone was seen a few times. The rearrangement uses TRBV7-8 and TRBJ1-5, with D maybe TRBD1 (5 bases). The CDR3 has 14 residues. Trimming pared 1 base from V and 6 bases from J, leaving 10 bases between. CDR1 SGHVS and CDR2 FQNEAQ come from the germline V gene. The CDR3 is CASSLGPRGQPQHF. The CDR3 DNA is TGTGCCAGCAGCTTAGGTCCGAGGGGTCAGCCCCAGCATTTT.

This clone appeared a single time. This rearrangement joins TRBV29-1 to TRBJ1-1; D perhaps matches TRBD1 (5 bases). Looked up from germline, CDR1 is SQVTM and CDR2 is ANQGSEA. Trimming took 6 bases from V and 4 from J, leaving 12 bases between them. This CDR3 has 12 residues. The CDR3 loop is CSVIYGGTEAFF. The CDR3 nucleotides are TGCAGCGTAATCTACGGGGGCACTGAAGCTTTCTTT. Full variable domain (missing parts from reference TRBV29-1 and TRBJ1-1): SAVISQKPSRDICQRGTSLTIQCQVDSQVTMMFWYRQQPGQSLTLIATANQGSEATYESGFVIDKFPISRPNLTFSTLTVSNMSPEDSSIYLCSVIYGGTEAFFGQGTRLTVV.

The rearrangement links TRBV28 to TRBJ1-1; tentatively, D is TRBD1 (5 bases). The V and J ends lost 1 base and 10 bases respectively, with 13 bases between them. Germline CDR1 is MDHEN and CDR2 is SYDVKM. This CDR3 has 13 residues. CDR3: CASSLSGPGAAFF. The CDR3, as DNA: TGTGCCAGCAGTTTATCAGGGCCCGGGGCAGCTTTCTTT.

V usage is TRBV27 and J usage is TRBJ2-7, with a tentative D call TRBD2 (6 bases). The ends were cut back, 3 bases at V and 2 bases at J, with 11 bases in the middle. This CDR3 has 14 amino acids. Per germline, CDR1 MNHEY and CDR2 SMNVEV (reference sequence). The CDR3 sequence is CASSFGGVTYEQYF. The CDR3 DNA reads TGTGCCAGCAGTTTTGGAGGGGTTACCTACGAGCAGTACTTC.

The chain employs TRBV7-3 and TRBJ2-4; 7 bases map to TRBD2. The germline gives CDR1 SGHTA, CDR2 FQGTGA. The CDR3 is made up of 14 amino acids. The J segment lost 6 bases and the V segment lost 0 bases, leaving 2 bases of the junction unmatched. The CDR3 coding sequence is TGTGCCAGCAGCTTAACACCGGGAGGAAACATTCAGTACTTC. This gives the protein CASSLTPGGNIQYF.

The CDR3 is CASSEGPTANQPQHF. The CDR3 coding sequence is TGTGCCAGCAGCGAGGGACCCACCGCTAATCAGCCCCAGCATTTT. The chain links TRBV5-4 to TRBJ1-5; TRBD1 might be the D (5 bases). Trimming took off 4 bases at V and 4 bases at J, with 15 bases between the two ends. CDR1 SGHNT and CDR2 YYREEE come from the germline V gene (reference sequence). This CDR3 is 15 amino acids long. Looking up the rest from reference TRBV5-4 and TRBJ1-5 gives the full variable domain: ETGVTQSPTHLIKTRGQQVTLRCSSQSGHNTVSWYQQALGQGPQFIFQYYREEENGRGNFPPRFSGLQFPNYSSELNVNALELDDSALYLCASSEGPTANQPQHFGDGTRLSIL.

J is TRBJ1-3 and V is TRBV28, with D unresolved. The CDR3 spans 15 residues. Germline-derived CDR1 and CDR2 are MDHEN and SYDVKM. The V end was cut by 4 bases, the J end by 3 bases, with 13 bases between. The chain's CDR3 is CASSSNPVRGNTIYF. The CDR3 DNA reads as TGTGCCAGCAGTTCCAACCCGGTTCGTGGAAACACCATATATTTT.

In DNA, the CDR3 is TGTGCCAGCAGCTTGGCCTCCCTAGAGACCCAGTACTTC. This sequence encodes CASSLASLETQYF. The chain carries TRBV5-5 and TRBJ2-5; D call uncertain. The V end lost 0 bases, the J end lost 4 bases, and 7 bases lay between the germline ends. Germline loops: CDR1 SGHKS, CDR2 YYEKEE (reference sequence). This CDR3 region has 13 residues.

This clone is a singleton in its sample. The J gene is TRBJ1-1, the V gene TRBV6-5; 10 nucleotides agree with TRBD1. Germline CDR1 and CDR2: MNHEY and SVGAGI. This CDR3 contains 14 residues. V shed 4 bases and J 4 bases; nucleotides not matched to a gene: 3. In DNA, the CDR3 is TGTGCCAGCAGTTTGGGACAGGGGAGCACTGAAGCTTTCTTT. This codes for CASSLGQGSTEAFF.

The chain recombines TRBV5-1 with TRBJ1-1; D possibly corresponds to TRBD1 (5 bases). Trimming left V 0 bases short and J 3 bases short, with 6 bases between. This CDR3 is 13 amino acids long. Germline loops: CDR1 SGHRS, CDR2 YFSETQ. CDR3 DNA sequence: TGCGCCAGCAGCTTGGTAGGGGACACTGAAGCTTTCTTT. Protein product: CASSLVGDTEAFF. The full variable domain, rest sourced from reference TRBV5-1 and TRBJ1-1, is KAGVTQTPRYLIKTRGQQVTLSCSPISGHRSVSWYQQTPGQGLQFLFEYFSETQRNKGNFPGRFSGRQFSNSRSEMNVSTLELGDSALYLCASSLVGDTEAFFGQGTRLTVV.

The chain employs TRBV7-8 and TRBJ2-1; D remains unclear. The V and J ends lost 3 bases and 4 bases respectively, with 13 bases between them. Germline loops: CDR1 SGHVS, CDR2 FQNEAQ. The CDR3 loop spans 15 amino acids. The CDR3, as DNA: TGTGCCAGCAGCTTGAGTTCCTCCCCTTACAATGAGCAGTTCTTC. It encodes CASSLSSSPYNEQFF.

This clone was counted a single time. V and J are TRBV5-1 and TRBJ2-7; TRBD1 aligns across 9 bases. The CDR3 extends over 15 amino acids. CDR1 and CDR2 (germline): SGHRS, YFSETQ. V was pared by 2 bases and J by 4 bases, with 7 bases of the junction left unmatched. The CDR3 sequence: CASSLLQGALYEQYF. CDR3 in DNA: TGCGCCAGCAGCTTATTACAGGGGGCGCTTTACGAGCAGTACTTC.

In its sample, this clone was seen a few times. The J gene is TRBJ1-5, the V gene TRBV9; unclear D gene. With 0 bases removed from V and 3 bases from J, the gap between germline ends came to 10 bases. There are 15 residues in the CDR3. Germline CDR1 SGDLS, CDR2 YYNGEE. For the CDR3, the DNA is TGTGCCAGCAGCGTAGAGGGATTAGTCAATCAGCCCCAGCATTTT. The encoded protein is CASSVEGLVNQPQHF.

This sequence joins TRBV14 and TRBJ2-1; 13 bases are shared with TRBD2. Per germline, CDR1 SGHDN and CDR2 FVKESK. The ends lost 6 bases at V and 2 bases at J; junction bases unmatched: 19. This CDR3 comprises 21 residues. CDR3 region: CASSPVTGLAGAGGAYNEQFF. The CDR3 DNA follows: TGTGCCAGCAGTCCCGTGACCGGACTAGCGGGGGCCGGGGGGGCCTACAATGAGCAGTTCTTC. Using reference TRBV14 and TRBJ2-1 for the parts outside the CDR3, the full variable domain is EAGVTQFPSHSVIEKGQTVTLRCDPISGHDNLYWYRRVMGKEIKFLLHFVKESKQDESGMPNNRFLAERTGGTYSTLKVQPAELEDSGVYFCASSPVTGLAGAGGAYNEQFFGPGTRLTVL.

The chain joins TRBV2 to TRBJ1-2; D is perhaps TRBD1 (6 bases). The CDR3 runs to 12 residues. Looked up from germline, CDR1 is SNHLY and CDR2 is FYNNEI. V lost 5 bases, J lost 6 bases, and 10 bases lay in between. CDR3 protein: CASSLQGDGYTF. The CDR3 nucleotides are TGTGCCAGCAGTTTACAGGGAGATGGCTACACCTTC.

This clone was seen just once. The rearrangement links TRBV13 to TRBJ1-2; 8 bases align to TRBD1. The CDR3 runs to 14 residues. Trimming at V came to 5 bases and at J to 4 bases, leaving 6 bases not matched to a gene. CDR1 is PRHDT and CDR2 is FYEKMQ in the germline V gene (reference sequence). The CDR3 sequence is CASSENRGAYGYTF. The CDR3 bases are TGTGCCAGCAGCGAAAACAGGGGGGCCTATGGCTACACCTTC.